The 7 T cell receptor beta chains reported below all come from one sample, sequenced in a study of T cell responses to AZD1222 COVID-19 vaccine. The assay was immunoSEQ multiplex PCR, and TCRdb's table has in-frame clones only and misses some. Of under 90,000 clones listed, around 85% are singletons. The source material was peripheral blood, sampled 28 days after the second AZD1222 dose. These receptors were taken from an adult who received the AZD1222 COVID-19 vaccine.

The V and J genes are TRBV28 and TRBJ1-4; 10 bases are a match to TRBD1. The CDR3 runs to 15 residues. Trimming at V came to 2 bases and at J to 8 bases, leaving 5 bases not matched to a gene. The germline CDR1 and CDR2 sequences are MDHEN and SYDVKM. CDR3 region: CASSLRGQGLEKLFF. The CDR3 nucleotides are TGTGCCAGCAGTTTAAGGGGACAGGGGCTCGAAAAACTGTTTTTT.

The gene calls are TRBV7-9 and TRBJ2-1, with D perhaps given as TRBD1 or TRBD2 (6 bases each). V was clipped by 2 bases and J by 3 bases, with 8 bases between them. CDR1 is SEHNR and CDR2 is FQNEAQ in the germline V gene (reference sequence). This CDR3 region has 14 residues. The CDR3 DNA reads as TGTGCCAGCAGCTTAAGGGGGGTCTACAATGAGCAGTTCTTC. Protein: CASSLRGVYNEQFF.

The gene calls are TRBV19 and TRBJ1-5; 7 bases match TRBD1. Germline CDR1 LNHDA, CDR2 SQIVND (reference sequence). Trimming cost V 3 bases and J 7 bases; bases outside gene matches: 9. The CDR3 consists of 15 residues. CDR3 DNA sequence: TGTGCCAGTAGTATTGAGGAGACAGGGCGGCAGCCCCAGCATTTT. Protein sequence: CASSIEETGRQPQHF. Combining the CDR3 with reference TRBV19 and TRBJ1-5 gives the whole variable domain DGGITQSPKYLFRKEGQNVTLSCEQNLNHDAMYWYRQDPGQGLRLIYYSQIVNDFQKGDIAEGYSVSREKKESFPLTVTSAQKNPTAFYLCASSIEETGRQPQHFGDGTRLSIL.

The V call is TRBV7-8, the J call TRBJ2-1; 8 bases match TRBD2. The CDR3 sequence is 15 residues long. The V and J ends lost 1 base and 7 bases, in that order; junction bases with no gene match: 6. The germline CDR1 and CDR2 sequences are SGHVS and FQNEAQ. This CDR3 is CASSLESGGRNEQFF. CDR3 coding DNA: TGTGCCAGCAGCTTAGAGAGCGGGGGACGAAATGAGCAGTTCTTC.

The chain carries TRBV5-5 and TRBJ2-5, with 7 positions matching TRBD1. Looked up from germline, CDR1 is SGHKS and CDR2 is YYEKEE (reference sequence). The CDR3 runs to 16 residues. V gave up 1 base and J gave up 1 base; unmatched junction bases: 7. The CDR3, as DNA: TGTGCCAGCAGCTTGCGGACAGGAGGCGTCCAAGAGACCCAGTACTTC. As protein: CASSLRTGGVQETQYF.

The genes are TRBV20-1 and TRBJ1-2; maybe TRBD1 (5 bases). This CDR3 is 11 amino acids long. V gave up 3 bases and J gave up 12 bases, with 14 bases separating them. Germline V lookup: CDR1 DFQATT, CDR2 SNEGSKA (reference sequence). The chain's CDR3 is CSASNSRANTF. The CDR3 DNA sequence: TGCAGTGCTAGTAATAGCAGGGCGAACACCTTC.

The J gene is TRBJ1-2, the V gene TRBV24-1, with no clear D. The V gene lost 4 bases and the J gene lost 5 bases, with 19 bases spanning the gap. The CDR3 runs to 16 residues. Germline CDR1 is KGHDR and CDR2 is SFDVKD. CDR3 sequence reads: CATSDGRRRETYGYTF. CDR3 bases: TGTGCCACCAGTGACGGAAGACGGAGGGAAACATATGGCTACACCTTC.